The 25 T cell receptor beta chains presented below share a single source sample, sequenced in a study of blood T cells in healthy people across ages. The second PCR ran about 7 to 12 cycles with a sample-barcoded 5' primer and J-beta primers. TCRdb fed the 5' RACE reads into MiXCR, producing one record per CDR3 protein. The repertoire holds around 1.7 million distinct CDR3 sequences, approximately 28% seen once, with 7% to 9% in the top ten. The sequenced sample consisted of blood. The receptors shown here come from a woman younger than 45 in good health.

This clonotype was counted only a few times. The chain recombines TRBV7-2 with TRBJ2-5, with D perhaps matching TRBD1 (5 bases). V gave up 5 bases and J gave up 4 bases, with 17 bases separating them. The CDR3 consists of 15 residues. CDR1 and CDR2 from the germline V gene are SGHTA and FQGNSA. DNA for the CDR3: TGTGCCAGCAGCCCCCACCAGGGTGGCGGAGAGACCCAGTACTTC. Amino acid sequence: CASSPHQGGGETQYF. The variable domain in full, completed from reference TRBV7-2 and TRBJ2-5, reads GAGVSQSPSNKVTEKGKDVELRCDPISGHTALYWYRQSLGQGLEFLIYFQGNSAPDKSGLPSDRFSAERTGGSVSTLTIQRTQQEDSAVYLCASSPHQGGGETQYFGPGTRLLVL.

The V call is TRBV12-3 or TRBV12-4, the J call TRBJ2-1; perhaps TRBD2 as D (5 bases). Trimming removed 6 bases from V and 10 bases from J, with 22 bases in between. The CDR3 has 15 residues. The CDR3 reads CASSPPGSSYDEQFF. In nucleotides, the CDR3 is TGTGCCAGCAGCCCGCCGGGGTCATCCTACGACGAGCAGTTCTTC.

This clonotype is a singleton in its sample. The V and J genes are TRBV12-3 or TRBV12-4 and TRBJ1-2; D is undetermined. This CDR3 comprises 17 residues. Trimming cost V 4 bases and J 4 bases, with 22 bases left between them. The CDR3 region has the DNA TGTGCCAGCAGTTATGGCCTGGTGGCCTATACCGGCTATGGCTACACCTTC. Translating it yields CASSYGLVAYTGYGYTF.

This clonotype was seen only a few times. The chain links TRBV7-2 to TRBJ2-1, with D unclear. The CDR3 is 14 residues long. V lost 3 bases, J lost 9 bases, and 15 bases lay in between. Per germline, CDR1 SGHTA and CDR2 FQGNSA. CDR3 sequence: CASSLAQHIGEQFF. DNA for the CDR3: TGTGCCAGCAGCTTGGCCCAGCACATCGGTGAGCAGTTCTTC.

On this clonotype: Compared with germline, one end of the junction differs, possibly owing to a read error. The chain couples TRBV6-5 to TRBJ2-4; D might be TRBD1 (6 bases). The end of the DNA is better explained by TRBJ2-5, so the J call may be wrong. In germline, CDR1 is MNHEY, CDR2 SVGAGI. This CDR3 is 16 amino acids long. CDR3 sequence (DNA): TGTGCTAGCAGTTACTTGGGGACATCGCATAAAGAGACCCAGTACTTC. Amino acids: CASSYLGTSHKETQYF.

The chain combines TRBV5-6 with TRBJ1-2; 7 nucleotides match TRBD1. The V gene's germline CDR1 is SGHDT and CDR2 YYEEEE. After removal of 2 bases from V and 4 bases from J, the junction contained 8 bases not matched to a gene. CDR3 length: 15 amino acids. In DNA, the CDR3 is TGTGCCAGCAGCTTCCTCGACAGGGCAACCTATGGCTACACCTTC. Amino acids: CASSFLDRATYGYTF.

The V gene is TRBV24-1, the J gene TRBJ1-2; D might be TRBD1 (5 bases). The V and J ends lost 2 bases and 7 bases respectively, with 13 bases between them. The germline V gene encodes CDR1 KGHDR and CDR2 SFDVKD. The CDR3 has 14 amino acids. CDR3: CATSDSRGGAGYTF. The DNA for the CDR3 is TGTGCCACCAGTGATTCGAGGGGAGGTGCTGGCTACACCTTC.

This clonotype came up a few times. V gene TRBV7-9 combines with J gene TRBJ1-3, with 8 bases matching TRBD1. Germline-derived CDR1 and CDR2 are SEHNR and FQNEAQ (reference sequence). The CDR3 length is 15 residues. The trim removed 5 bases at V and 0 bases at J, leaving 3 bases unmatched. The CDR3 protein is CASSADRGSGNTIYF. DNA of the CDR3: TGTGCCAGCAGCGCCGACAGGGGCTCTGGAAACACCATATATTTT.

This chain's CDR3 is CASSFLGEGREQYF. DNA of the CDR3: TGTGCCAGCAGCTTCCTAGGGGAGGGTCGGGAGCAGTACTTC. The chain links TRBV11-2 to TRBJ2-5; TRBD2 matches at 7 bases. Germline V gene sequence: CDR1 SGHAT, CDR2 FQNNGV. The ends lost 3 bases at V and 11 bases at J; junction bases unmatched: 12. The CDR3 runs to 14 residues.

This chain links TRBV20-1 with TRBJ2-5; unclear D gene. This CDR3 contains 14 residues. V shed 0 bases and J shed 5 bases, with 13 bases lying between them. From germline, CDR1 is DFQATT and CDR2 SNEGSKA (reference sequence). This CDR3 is CSARDLAFGETQYF. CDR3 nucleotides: TGCAGTGCTAGAGATCTCGCGTTTGGGGAGACCCAGTACTTC.

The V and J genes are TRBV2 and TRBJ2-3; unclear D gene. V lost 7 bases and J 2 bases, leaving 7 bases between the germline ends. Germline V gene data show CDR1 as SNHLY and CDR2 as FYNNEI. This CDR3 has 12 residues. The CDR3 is CASNLITDTQYF. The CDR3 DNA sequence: TGTGCCAGCAATCTAATCACAGATACGCAGTATTTT.

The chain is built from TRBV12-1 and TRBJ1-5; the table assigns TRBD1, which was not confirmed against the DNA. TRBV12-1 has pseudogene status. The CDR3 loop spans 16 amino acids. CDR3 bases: TGTGCCAGCAGCTGTGGGGGACAGGGAAAAAATCAGCCCCAGCATTTT. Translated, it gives CASSCGGQGKNQPQHF.

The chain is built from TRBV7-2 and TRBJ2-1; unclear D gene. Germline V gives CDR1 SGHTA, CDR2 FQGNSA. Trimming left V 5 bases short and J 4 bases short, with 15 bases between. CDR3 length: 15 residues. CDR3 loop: CASSPKPSLYNEQFF. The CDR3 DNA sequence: TGTGCCAGCAGCCCGAAACCCTCGTTATACAATGAGCAGTTCTTC.

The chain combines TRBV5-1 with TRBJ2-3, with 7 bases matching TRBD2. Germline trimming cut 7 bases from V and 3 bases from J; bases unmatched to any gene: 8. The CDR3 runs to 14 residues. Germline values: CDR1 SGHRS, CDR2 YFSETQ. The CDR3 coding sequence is TGCGCCAGCCGGACCCAGCGGGGAACAGATACGCAGTATTTT. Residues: CASRTQRGTDTQYF.

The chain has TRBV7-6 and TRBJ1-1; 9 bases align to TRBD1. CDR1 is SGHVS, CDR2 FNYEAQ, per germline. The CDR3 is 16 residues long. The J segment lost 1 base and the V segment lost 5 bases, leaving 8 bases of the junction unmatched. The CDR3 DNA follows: TGTGCCAGCAGCCCTACAGGGGGCGAGCCGAACACTGAAGCTTTCTTT. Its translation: CASSPTGGEPNTEAFF.

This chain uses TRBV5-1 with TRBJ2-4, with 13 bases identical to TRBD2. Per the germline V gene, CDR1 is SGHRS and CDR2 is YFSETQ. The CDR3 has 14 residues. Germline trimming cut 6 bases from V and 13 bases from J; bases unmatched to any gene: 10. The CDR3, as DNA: TGCGCCAGCACCCTGGGACTAGCGGGGAAAGAGCAGTACTTC. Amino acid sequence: CASTLGLAGKEQYF.

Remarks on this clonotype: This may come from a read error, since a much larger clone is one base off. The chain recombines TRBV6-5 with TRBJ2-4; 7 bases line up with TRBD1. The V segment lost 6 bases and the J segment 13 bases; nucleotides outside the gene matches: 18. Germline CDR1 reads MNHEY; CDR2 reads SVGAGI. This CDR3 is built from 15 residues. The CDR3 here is CASSSGTDRGYEQYF. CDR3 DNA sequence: TGTGCCAGCAGCTCCGGGACAGACCGGGGTTATGAGCAGTACTTC.

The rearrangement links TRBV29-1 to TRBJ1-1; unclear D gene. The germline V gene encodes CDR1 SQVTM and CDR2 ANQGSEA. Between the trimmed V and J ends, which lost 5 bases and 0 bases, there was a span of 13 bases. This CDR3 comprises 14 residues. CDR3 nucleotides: TGCAGCGTTTTGGCCAATTTAATGAACACTGAAGCTTTCTTT. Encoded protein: CSVLANLMNTEAFF.

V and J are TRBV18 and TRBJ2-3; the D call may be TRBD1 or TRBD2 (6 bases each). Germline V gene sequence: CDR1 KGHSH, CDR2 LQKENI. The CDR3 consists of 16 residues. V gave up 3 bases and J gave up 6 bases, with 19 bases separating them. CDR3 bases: TGTGCCAGCTCACCGTGGGGGGCGCGGAGAAAGGATACGCAGTATTTT. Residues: CASSPWGARRKDTQYF.

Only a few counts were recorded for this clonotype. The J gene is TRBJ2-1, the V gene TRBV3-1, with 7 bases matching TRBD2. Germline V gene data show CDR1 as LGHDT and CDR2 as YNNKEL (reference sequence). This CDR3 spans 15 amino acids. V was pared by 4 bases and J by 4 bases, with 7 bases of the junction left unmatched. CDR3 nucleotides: TGTGCCAGCAGCCTTGGGAGGGTGGAGTACAATGAGCAGTTCTTC. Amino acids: CASSLGRVEYNEQFF.

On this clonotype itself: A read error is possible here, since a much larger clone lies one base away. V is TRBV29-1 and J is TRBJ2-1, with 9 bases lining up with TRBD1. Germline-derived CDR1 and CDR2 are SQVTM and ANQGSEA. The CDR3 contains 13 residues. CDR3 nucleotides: TGCAGCGCCACAGGGGGCATCAACAAAGAGCAGTTCTTC. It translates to CSATGGINKEQFF.

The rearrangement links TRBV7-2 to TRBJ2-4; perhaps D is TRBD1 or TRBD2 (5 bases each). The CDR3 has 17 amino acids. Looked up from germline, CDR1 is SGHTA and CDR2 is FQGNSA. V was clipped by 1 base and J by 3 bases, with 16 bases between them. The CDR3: CASSLGSVRGVKNIQYF. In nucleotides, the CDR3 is TGTGCCAGCAGCTTAGGATCCGTGAGGGGTGTCAAAAACATTCAGTACTTC.

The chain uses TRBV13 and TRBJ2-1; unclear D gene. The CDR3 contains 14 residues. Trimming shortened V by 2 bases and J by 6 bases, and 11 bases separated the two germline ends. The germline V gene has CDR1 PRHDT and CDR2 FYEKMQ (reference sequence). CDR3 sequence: CASSLKLWANEQFF. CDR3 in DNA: TGTGCCAGCAGCTTAAAGCTCTGGGCCAATGAGCAGTTCTTC.

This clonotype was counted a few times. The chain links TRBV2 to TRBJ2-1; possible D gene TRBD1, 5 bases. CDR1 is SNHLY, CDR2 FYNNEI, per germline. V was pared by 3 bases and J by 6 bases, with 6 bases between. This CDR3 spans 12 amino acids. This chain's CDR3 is CASSDDSNEQFF. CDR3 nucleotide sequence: TGTGCCAGCAGTGATGACAGCAATGAGCAGTTCTTC.

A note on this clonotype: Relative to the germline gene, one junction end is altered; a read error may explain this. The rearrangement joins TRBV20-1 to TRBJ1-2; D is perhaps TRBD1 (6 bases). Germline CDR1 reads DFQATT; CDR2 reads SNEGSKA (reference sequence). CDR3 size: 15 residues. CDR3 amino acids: CIARETRTVQGGYTF. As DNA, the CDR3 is TGCATTGCTAGAGAGACCCGGACAGTTCAAGGGGGCTACACCTTC.